The rows below give T cell receptor beta chains drawn from one sample of a study of OX40 agonist ivuxolimab in advanced cancers. Here immunoSEQ multiplex PCR was the method, and the copy in TCRdb shows in-frame clones only, minus some. The data hold approximately 92,000 clones, with roughly 94% observed a single time. The sample here was CD4+ or CD8+ T cells sorted from blood, taken in a trial of the OX40 agonist ivuxolimab. The receptors were sampled from an adult with an advanced solid tumor such as melanoma, head and neck, liver or kidney cancer. Each CDR3 is given with its conserved first and last residue. D genes are given only for firm matches. Some rows have no size entry. The others give once, few or many, or a class for an expanded clone.

clone_size	j_call	d_call	v_call	cdr3_nt	cdr3_aa
.	TRBJ2-7	TRBD2	TRBV27	TGTGCCAGCAGTTTAGCGGGGGACTCCTTCTACTACGAGCAGTACTTC	CASSLAGDSFYYEQYF
.	TRBJ1-2	.	TRBV28	TGTGCCAGCAGGGTCACAGGGCTACCCTATGGCTACACCTTC	CASRVTGLPYGYTF
.	TRBJ2-2	.	TRBV5-6	TGTGCCAGCAGCTTGGTAGCTAGGGACACCGGGGAGCTGTTTTTT	CASSLVARDTGELFF
.	TRBJ1-4	.	TRBV6-5	TGTGCCAGCAGTGGGACCGCCGTTAATGAAAAACTGTTTTTT	CASSGTAVNEKLFF
.	TRBJ1-4	.	TRBV4-2	TGTGCCAGCAGCCAAGGGGGGGCCCTTGAAAAACTGTTTTTT	CASSQGGALEKLFF
.	TRBJ1-1	.	TRBV7-3	TGTGCCAGCAGCCGTCTCGCGAACACTGAAGCTTTCTTT	CASSRLANTEAFF
.	TRBJ2-6	.	TRBV7-2	TGTGCCAGCAGCTCAATCCCCTCCAGCTCTGGGGCCAACGTCCTGACTTTC	CASSSIPSSSGANVLTF
.	TRBJ1-6	.	TRBV28	TGTGCCAGCAGTCTCATTTGGACCGCTAACGATTCACCCCTCCACTTT	CASSLIWTANDSPLHF
.	TRBJ1-4	.	TRBV7-9	TGTGCCTCAAAAACCTGGACCGGGACAAGAAGAGGAAAACTGTTTTTT	CASKTWTGTRRGKLFF
once	TRBJ1-2	TRBD1	TRBV5-1	TGCGCCAGCAGGGCCCGACAGGGGGACTATGGCTACACCTTC	CASRARQGDYGYTF
.	TRBJ2-1	TRBD1	TRBV28	TGTGCCAGCGGGACAGCCTACAATGAGCAGTTCTTC	CASGTAYNEQFF
.	TRBJ1-3	.	TRBV7-2	TGTGCCAGCAGCTTACGCGGGGATAGTGGAAACACCATATATTTT	CASSLRGDSGNTIYF
once	TRBJ2-1	.	TRBV7-7	TGTGCTAGCAGCGCCGGGGAGGTTAATGAGCAGTTCTTC	CASSAGEVNEQFF
.	TRBJ2-1	TRBD1	TRBV6-4	TGTGCCAGCACCCCAACAGGGGGCTCCTACAATGAGCAGTTCTTC	CASTPTGGSYNEQFF
.	TRBJ1-1	.	TRBV10-3	TGTGCCATCACCCGAGGGGGGAGGGGTGGCACTGAAGCTTTCTTT	CAITRGGRGGTEAFF
.	TRBJ2-5	TRBD1	TRBV28	TGTGCCAGCAGTGGGATTCAGGGGGCGGAGACCCAGTACTTC	CASSGIQGAETQYF
.	TRBJ2-6	.	TRBV18	TGTGCCAGCTCACCGATGGGGAGTGGGGCCAACGTCCTGACTTTC	CASSPMGSGANVLTF
.	TRBJ1-6	TRBD1	TRBV27	TGTGCCAGCAGTTTAGGACAGGGGATCAGCTCCTATAATTCACCCCTCCACTTT	CASSLGQGISSYNSPLHF
.	TRBJ1-1	TRBD1	TRBV7-9	TGTGCCAGCAGCTTACGACAGGGGAACACTGAAGCTTTCTTT	CASSLRQGNTEAFF
.	TRBJ2-1	.	TRBV7-2	TGTGCCAGCAGCAAGGACTACTACAATGAGCAGTTCTTC	CASSKDYYNEQFF
.	TRBJ2-5	.	TRBV6-5	TGTGCCAGCAGCTCCCCGGGCCAAAAACAAGAGACCCAGTACTTC	CASSSPGQKQETQYF
.	TRBJ2-7	TRBD2	TRBV7-6	TGTGCCAGCAGCTTAGCGGGACTAGCGACCTACGAGCAGTACTTC	CASSLAGLATYEQYF
.	TRBJ2-3	TRBD2	TRBV4-1	TGCGCCAGCAGCCAAGTTTTCGGCGGGGGGGCCGGAGATACGCAGTATTTT	CASSQVFGGGAGDTQYF
.	TRBJ1-1	.	TRBV18	TGTGCCAGCTCACCGCGGGGACTTCAGAACACTGAAGCTTTCTTT	CASSPRGLQNTEAFF
.	TRBJ1-1	.	TRBV5-4	TGTGCCAGCAGCGTATACCGGGCCTCCGACGCTGAAGCTTTCTTT	CASSVYRASDAEAFF
.	TRBJ2-3	.	TRBV29-1	TGCAGCGTTCCGGGGGCGAGGAATGGCCGGACAGATACGCAGTATTTT	CSVPGARNGRTDTQYF
.	TRBJ1-6	.	TRBV5-1	TGCGCCAGCAGCTTGGAGAGAGGGTCGACACCCCTCCACTTT	CASSLERGSTPLHF
.	TRBJ2-7	TRBD2	TRBV7-2	TGTGCCAGCAGCACCCAGCGGGAGGGCCACCAGTACTTC	CASSTQREGHQYF
.	TRBJ2-3	.	TRBV5-1	TGCGCCAGCGGCTCGGGAAACACAGATACGCAGTATTTT	CASGSGNTDTQYF
.	TRBJ2-1	TRBD1	TRBV5-1	TGCGCCAGCAGCTTGGGGACAGGGTTCCACAATGAGCAGTTCTTC	CASSLGTGFHNEQFF
.	TRBJ1-1	.	TRBV15	TGTGCCACCAGCTACAGGGACACTGAAGCTTTCTTT	CATSYRDTEAFF
.	TRBJ1-2	.	TRBV6-5	TGTGCCAGCACCCCTGGGGTTTGGAACTATGGCTACACCTTC	CASTPGVWNYGYTF
.	TRBJ1-1	.	TRBV6-5	TGTGCCAGCAGTAACGAAAGGAGGGAGTTACCCCAAGCTTTCTTT	CASSNERRELPQAFF
.	TRBJ2-7	TRBD1	TRBV5-1	TGCGCCAGCAGCTTGTTGGACAGGGGCGCCGAGCAGTACTTC	CASSLLDRGAEQYF
once	TRBJ1-1	.	TRBV6-5	TGTGCCAGCATGGTGGAGAGGATGAACACTGAAGCTTTCTTT	CASMVERMNTEAFF
.	TRBJ2-2	.	TRBV9	TGTGCCAGCAGCGTTGACCTACCCAGGATCCCCGGGGAGCTGTTTTTT	CASSVDLPRIPGELFF
.	TRBJ2-2	TRBD2	TRBV2	TGTGCCAGCAGTTCTCGACTAGCAGCCACCGGGGAGCTGTTTTTT	CASSSRLAATGELFF
.	TRBJ1-3	.	TRBV19	TGTGCCAGTAGTATTGGGCGGGAAAGAAACACCATATATTTT	CASSIGRERNTIYF
.	TRBJ2-1	TRBD2	TRBV5-1	TGCGCCAGCAGCTTGGGGGGGACTAGCGGCTACAATGAGCAGTTCTTC	CASSLGGTSGYNEQFF
.	TRBJ1-2	.	TRBV29-1	TGCAGCGTTGAAGATCGGGGCAGAGGCTACACCTTC	CSVEDRGRGYTF
.	TRBJ1-5	.	TRBV19	TGTGCCAGTAGTATGACAGGCTCGGGACAGCCCCAGCATTTT	CASSMTGSGQPQHF
.	TRBJ2-1	.	TRBV19	TGTGCCAGTACCCCCCCGGGGGCGCTGAAACAGTTCTTC	CASTPPGALKQFF
.	TRBJ1-1	.	TRBV28	TGTGCCAGCATAGGGGCGGACCGATTGAACACTGAAGCTTTCTTT	CASIGADRLNTEAFF
.	TRBJ1-5	.	TRBV19	TGTGCCAGTAGTTTTCCGTTGAATAGCAATCAGCCCCAGCATTTT	CASSFPLNSNQPQHF